This T cell receptor (beta chain) derives from a study of T-cell reconstitution after alpha-beta-depleted transplantation in children. After removal of 4 bases from V and 7 bases from J, the junction contained 9 bases not matched to a gene. This CDR3 spans 15 amino acids. CDR1 and CDR2 from the germline V gene are SGHKS and YYEKEE (reference sequence). Unique molecular identifiers were used to barcode this TCRbeta library. Each CDR3 protein gets one entry after TCRdb re-called the PCR reads with MiXCR. The sample lists fewer than 550,000 distinct CDR3 sequences, roughly a tenth occurring once. This clonotype was picked up many times.

The chain recombines TRBV5-5 with TRBJ2-1, with 9 bases matching TRBD1. Sequences were derived from PBMCs, sampled before TCRalphabeta/CD19-depleted stem cell transplant. This TCR was recovered from a child under 10 years old with inherited bone marrow failure, due to receive a stem cell transplant. CDR3 in DNA: TGTGCCAGCAGCCCCCTAGGGACAGGGAGGAATGAGCAGTTCTTC. The encoded protein is CASSPLGTGRNEQFF.